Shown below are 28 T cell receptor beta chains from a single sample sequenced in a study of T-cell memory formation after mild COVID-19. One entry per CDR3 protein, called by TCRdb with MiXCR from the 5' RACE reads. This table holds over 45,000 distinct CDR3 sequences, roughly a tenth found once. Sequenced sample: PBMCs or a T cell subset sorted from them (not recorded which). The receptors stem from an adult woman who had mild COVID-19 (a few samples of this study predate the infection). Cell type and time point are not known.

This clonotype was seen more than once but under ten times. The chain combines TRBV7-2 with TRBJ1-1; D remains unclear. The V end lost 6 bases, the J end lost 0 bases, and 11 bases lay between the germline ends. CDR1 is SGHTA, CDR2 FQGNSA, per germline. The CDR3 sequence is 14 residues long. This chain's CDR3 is CASRADLMNTEAFF. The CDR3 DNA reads TGTGCCAGCAGGGCGGACCTCATGAACACTGAAGCTTTCTTT. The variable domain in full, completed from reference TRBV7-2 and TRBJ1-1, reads GAGVSQSPSNKVTEKGKDVELRCDPISGHTALYWYRQSLGQGLEFLIYFQGNSAPDKSGLPSDRFSAERTGGSVSTLTIQRTQQEDSAVYLCASRADLMNTEAFFGQGTRLTVV.

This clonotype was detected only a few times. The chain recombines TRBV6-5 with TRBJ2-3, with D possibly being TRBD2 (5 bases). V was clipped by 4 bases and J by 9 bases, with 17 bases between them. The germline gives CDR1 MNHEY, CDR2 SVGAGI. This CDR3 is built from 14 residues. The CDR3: CASSSPDFPRTQYF. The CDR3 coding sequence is TGTGCCAGCAGTTCCCCGGACTTTCCTAGGACGCAGTATTTT.

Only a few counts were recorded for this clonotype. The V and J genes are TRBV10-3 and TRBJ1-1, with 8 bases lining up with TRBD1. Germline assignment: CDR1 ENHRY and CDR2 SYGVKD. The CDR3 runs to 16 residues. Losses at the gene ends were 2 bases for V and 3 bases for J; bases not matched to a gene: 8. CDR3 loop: CAISEPDRGGHTEAFF. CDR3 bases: TGTGCCATCAGTGAGCCTGACAGGGGTGGGCACACTGAAGCTTTCTTT.

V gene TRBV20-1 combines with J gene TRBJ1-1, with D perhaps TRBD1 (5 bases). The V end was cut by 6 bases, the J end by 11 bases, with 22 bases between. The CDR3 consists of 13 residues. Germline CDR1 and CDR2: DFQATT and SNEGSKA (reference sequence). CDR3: CSARVESLFWAFF. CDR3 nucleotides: TGCAGTGCCAGGGTTGAGAGTCTATTTTGGGCTTTCTTT.

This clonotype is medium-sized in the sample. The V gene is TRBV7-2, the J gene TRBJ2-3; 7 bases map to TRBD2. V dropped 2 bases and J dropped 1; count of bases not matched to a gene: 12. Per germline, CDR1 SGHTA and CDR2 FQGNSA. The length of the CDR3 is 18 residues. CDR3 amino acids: CASSLTSSGSPGTDTQYF. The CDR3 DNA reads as TGTGCCAGCAGCTTAACCTCTAGCGGTTCCCCGGGCACAGATACGCAGTATTTT.

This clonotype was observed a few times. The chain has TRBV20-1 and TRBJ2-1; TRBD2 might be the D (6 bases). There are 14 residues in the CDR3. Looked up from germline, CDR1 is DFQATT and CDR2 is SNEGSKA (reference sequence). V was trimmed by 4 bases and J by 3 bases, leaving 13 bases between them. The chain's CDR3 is CSAKGVSGYNEQFF. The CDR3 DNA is TGCAGTGCTAAAGGGGTTAGCGGCTACAATGAGCAGTTCTTC.

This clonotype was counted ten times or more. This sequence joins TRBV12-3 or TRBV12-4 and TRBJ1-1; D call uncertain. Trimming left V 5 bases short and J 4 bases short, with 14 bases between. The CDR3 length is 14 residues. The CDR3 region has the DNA TGTGCCAGCAGTCCTTATCACGGTAGCACTGAAGCTTTCTTT. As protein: CASSPYHGSTEAFF.

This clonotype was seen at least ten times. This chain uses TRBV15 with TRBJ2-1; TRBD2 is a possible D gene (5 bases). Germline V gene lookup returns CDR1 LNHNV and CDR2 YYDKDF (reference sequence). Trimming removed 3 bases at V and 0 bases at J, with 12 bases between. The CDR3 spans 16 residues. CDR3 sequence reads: CATSSHGGGSYNEQFF. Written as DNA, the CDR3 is TGTGCCACCAGCAGTCACGGAGGAGGCTCCTACAATGAGCAGTTCTTC.

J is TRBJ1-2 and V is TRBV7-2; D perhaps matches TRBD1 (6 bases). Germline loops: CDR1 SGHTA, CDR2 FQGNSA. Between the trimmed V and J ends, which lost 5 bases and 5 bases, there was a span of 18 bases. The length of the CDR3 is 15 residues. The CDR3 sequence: CASSRGGGGGYGYTF. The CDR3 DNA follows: TGTGCCAGCAGCCGCGGTGGGGGGGGCGGGTATGGCTACACCTTC. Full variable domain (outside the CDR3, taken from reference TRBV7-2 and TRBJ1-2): GAGVSQSPSNKVTEKGKDVELRCDPISGHTALYWYRQSLGQGLEFLIYFQGNSAPDKSGLPSDRFSAERTGGSVSTLTIQRTQQEDSAVYLCASSRGGGGGYGYTFGSGTRLTVV.

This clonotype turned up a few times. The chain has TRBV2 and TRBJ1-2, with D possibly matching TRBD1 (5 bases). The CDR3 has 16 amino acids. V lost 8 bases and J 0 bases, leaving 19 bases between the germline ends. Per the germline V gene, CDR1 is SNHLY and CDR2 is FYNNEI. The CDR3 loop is CASLPDRGRPNYGYTF. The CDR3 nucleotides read TGTGCCAGCCTACCGGATAGGGGACGCCCTAACTATGGCTACACCTTC.

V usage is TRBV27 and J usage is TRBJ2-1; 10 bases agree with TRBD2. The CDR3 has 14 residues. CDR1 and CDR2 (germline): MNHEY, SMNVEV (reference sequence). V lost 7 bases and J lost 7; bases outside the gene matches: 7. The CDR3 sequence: CASTRLAGRNEQFF. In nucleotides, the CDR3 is TGTGCCAGCACTAGACTAGCGGGTAGGAATGAGCAGTTCTTC.

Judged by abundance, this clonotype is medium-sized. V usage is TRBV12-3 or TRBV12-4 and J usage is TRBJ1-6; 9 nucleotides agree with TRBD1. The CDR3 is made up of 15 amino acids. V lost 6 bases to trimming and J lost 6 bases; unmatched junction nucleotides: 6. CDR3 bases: TGTGCCAGCAGCCGCCCGGGACAGGGTAATTCACCCCTCCACTTT. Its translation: CASSRPGQGNSPLHF.

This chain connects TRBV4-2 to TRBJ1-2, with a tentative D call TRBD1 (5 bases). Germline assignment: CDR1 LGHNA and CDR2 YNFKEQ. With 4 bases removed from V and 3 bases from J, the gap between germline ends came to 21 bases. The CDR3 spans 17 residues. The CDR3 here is CASSPARDSEPHYGYTF. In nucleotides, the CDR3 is TGTGCCAGCAGCCCCGCCCGGGACTCCGAACCCCACTATGGCTACACCTTC.

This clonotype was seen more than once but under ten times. The CDR3 here is CASSQDFGRPDEQFF. The CDR3 DNA reads TGTGCCAGCAGCCAAGATTTTGGGCGCCCGGATGAGCAGTTCTTC. The chain links TRBV4-2 to TRBJ2-1; D is undetermined. The CDR3 loop spans 15 amino acids. Germline V CDR1 and CDR2: LGHNA, YNFKEQ. Trimming took 0 bases from V and 8 from J, leaving 14 bases between them.

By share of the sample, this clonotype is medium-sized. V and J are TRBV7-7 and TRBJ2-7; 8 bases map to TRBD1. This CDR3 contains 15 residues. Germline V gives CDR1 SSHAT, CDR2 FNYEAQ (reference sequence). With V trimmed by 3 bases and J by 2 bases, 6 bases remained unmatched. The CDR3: CASSFGQGDTYEQYF. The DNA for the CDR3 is TGTGCCAGCAGCTTCGGACAGGGAGATACCTACGAGCAGTACTTC.

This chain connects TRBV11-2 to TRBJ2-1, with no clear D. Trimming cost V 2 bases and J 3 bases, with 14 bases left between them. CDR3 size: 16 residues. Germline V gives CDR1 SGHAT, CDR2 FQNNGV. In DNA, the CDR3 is TGTGCCAGCAGCTTATTGTCCCCGGAGTACTACAATGAGCAGTTCTTC. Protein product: CASSLLSPEYYNEQFF.

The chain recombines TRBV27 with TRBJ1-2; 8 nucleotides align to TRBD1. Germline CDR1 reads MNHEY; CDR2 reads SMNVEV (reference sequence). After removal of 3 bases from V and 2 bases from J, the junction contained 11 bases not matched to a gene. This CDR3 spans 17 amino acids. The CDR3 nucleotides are TGTGCCAGCAGTTTTCAGGCAGGGGGCCTTACCAACTATGGCTACACCTTC. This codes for CASSFQAGGLTNYGYTF.

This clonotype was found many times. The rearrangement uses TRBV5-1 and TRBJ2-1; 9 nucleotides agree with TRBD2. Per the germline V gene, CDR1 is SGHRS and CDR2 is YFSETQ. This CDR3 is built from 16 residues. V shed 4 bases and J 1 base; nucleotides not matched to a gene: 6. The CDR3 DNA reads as TGCGCCAGCAGCACCGGACTAGCGCCGTCCTACAATGAGCAGTTCTTC. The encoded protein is CASSTGLAPSYNEQFF.

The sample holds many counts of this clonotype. This CDR3 is CSAGDRGHLSYEQYF. CDR3 coding DNA: TGCAGTGCCGGGGACAGGGGGCATCTCTCCTACGAGCAGTACTTC. The chain links TRBV20-1 to TRBJ2-7; 12 bases map to TRBD1. J lost 0 bases, V lost 6 bases, and 6 bases had no gene match. The CDR3 consists of 15 residues. The V gene's germline CDR1 is DFQATT and CDR2 SNEGSKA (reference sequence).

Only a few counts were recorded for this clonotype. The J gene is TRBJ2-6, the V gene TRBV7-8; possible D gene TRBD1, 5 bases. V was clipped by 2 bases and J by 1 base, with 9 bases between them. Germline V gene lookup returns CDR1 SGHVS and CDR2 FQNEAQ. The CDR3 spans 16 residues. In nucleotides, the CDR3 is TGTGCCAGCAGCTTATTCAGACAGTCTGGGGCCAACGTCCTGACTTTC. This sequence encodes CASSLFRQSGANVLTF.

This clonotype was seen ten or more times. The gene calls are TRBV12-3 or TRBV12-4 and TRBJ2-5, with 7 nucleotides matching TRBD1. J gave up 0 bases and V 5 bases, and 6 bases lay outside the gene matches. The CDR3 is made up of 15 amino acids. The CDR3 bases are TGTGCCAGCAGTCTCGCCGGGACAGACCAAGAGACCCAGTACTTC. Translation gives CASSLAGTDQETQYF.

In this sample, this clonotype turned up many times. This CDR3 reads CASSSGYSYEQYF. CDR3 in DNA: TGTGCCAGCAGTTCAGGGTATAGCTACGAGCAGTACTTC. The genes are TRBV12-3 or TRBV12-4 and TRBJ2-7, with D maybe TRBD1 (5 bases). There are 13 residues in the CDR3. The V end was cut by 4 bases, the J end by 3 bases, with 10 bases between.

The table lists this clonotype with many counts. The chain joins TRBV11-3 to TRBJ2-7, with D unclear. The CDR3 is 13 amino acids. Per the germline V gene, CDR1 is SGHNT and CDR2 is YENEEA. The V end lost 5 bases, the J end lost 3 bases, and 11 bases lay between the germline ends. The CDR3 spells CASSHGESYEQYF. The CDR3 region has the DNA TGTGCCAGCAGCCATGGGGAAAGCTACGAGCAGTACTTC. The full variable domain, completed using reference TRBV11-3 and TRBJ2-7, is EAGVVQSPRYKIIEKKQPVAFWCNPISGHNTLYWYLQNLGQGPELLIRYENEEAVDDSQLPKDRFSAERLKGVDSTLKIQPAELGDSAVYLCASSHGESYEQYFGPGTRLTVT.

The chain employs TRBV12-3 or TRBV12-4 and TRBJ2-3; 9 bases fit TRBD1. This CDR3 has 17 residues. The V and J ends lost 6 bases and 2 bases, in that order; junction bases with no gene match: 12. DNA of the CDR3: TGTGCCAGCAGCCTTACACCGGGACAGGGATTCACAGATACGCAGTATTTT. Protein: CASSLTPGQGFTDTQYF.

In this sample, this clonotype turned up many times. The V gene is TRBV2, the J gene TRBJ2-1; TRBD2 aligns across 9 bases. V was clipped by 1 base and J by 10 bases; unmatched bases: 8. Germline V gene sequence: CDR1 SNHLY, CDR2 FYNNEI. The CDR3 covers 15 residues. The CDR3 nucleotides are TGTGCCAGCAGTGAAGGGGTAGCGGGAGTATCAGAGCAGTTCTTC. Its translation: CASSEGVAGVSEQFF.

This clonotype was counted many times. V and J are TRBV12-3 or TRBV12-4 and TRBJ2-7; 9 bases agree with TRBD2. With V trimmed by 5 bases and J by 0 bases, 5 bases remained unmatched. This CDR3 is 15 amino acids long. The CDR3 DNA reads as TGTGCCAGCAGTAAAGCGGGGGGTAGCTCCTACGAGCAGTACTTC. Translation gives CASSKAGGSSYEQYF.

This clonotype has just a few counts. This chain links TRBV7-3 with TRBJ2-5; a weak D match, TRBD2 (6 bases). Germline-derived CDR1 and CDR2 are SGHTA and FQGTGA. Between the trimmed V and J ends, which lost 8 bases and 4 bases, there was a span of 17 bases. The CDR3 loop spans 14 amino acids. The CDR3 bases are TGTGCCAGCGGTAAAGGGCGGGACCCAGAGACCCAGTACTTC. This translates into CASGKGRDPETQYF.

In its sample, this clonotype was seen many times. The CDR3 DNA follows: TGTGCCAGCAGTTCCCTCCGGGACTACTTCGTCGGGGAGCAGTTCTTC. It yields the protein CASSSLRDYFVGEQFF. The genes are TRBV12-3 or TRBV12-4 and TRBJ2-1; 7 bases are shared with TRBD2. This CDR3 has 16 amino acids. The trim removed 4 bases at V and 10 bases at J, leaving 16 bases unmatched.